These 7 T cell receptor beta chains originate from one sample sequenced in a study of T cell repertoires in cytomegalovirus infection. No antigen has been assigned to these receptors. TCRdb reprocessed the reads via MiXCR and lists one record per CDR3 protein. Here the sample spans 800,000 to 950,000 distinct CDR3 sequences, over 25% being singletons. The sequenced sample was cultured CD8+ T cells from PBMCs, obtained from culture after CMV antigen stimulation. Receptors were obtained from a human donor in good health (CMV status not recorded). Some clones in this sample may be carry-over from other donors' samples.

This clonotype was detected a few times. The gene calls are TRBV7-2 and TRBJ2-1; TRBD2 agrees at 8 bases. V shed 2 bases, J shed 4 bases, and the junction held 7 bases outside the gene matches. This CDR3 has 16 residues. Germline CDR1 is SGHTA and CDR2 is FQGNSA. The CDR3 DNA follows: TGTGCCAGCAGCTTAAGCTCTAGCGGGTTTTACAATGAGCAGTTCTTC. Amino acids: CASSLSSSGFYNEQFF.

A few counts support this clonotype. The chain is built from TRBV4-3 and TRBJ2-1; 8 bases align to TRBD1. The V gene end was trimmed by 3 bases and the J gene end by 6 bases; junction bases not matched to a gene: 4. This CDR3 is 14 amino acids long. CDR1 is LGHNA and CDR2 is YSLEER in the germline V gene. CDR3: CASSHGQGSNEQFF. DNA of the CDR3: TGCGCCAGCAGCCACGGACAGGGATCCAATGAGCAGTTCTTC.

This chain connects TRBV27 to TRBJ2-5, with D perhaps matching TRBD1 (5 bases). The V and J ends lost 4 bases and 3 bases respectively, with 9 bases between them. The CDR3 length is 13 residues. CDR1 and CDR2 (germline): MNHEY, SMNVEV (reference sequence). In DNA form, the CDR3 reads TGTGCCAGCAGTTCCGGACAAGAAGAGACCCAGTACTTC. Translation: CASSSGQEETQYF.

This clonotype occurred once. J is TRBJ2-6 and V is TRBV25-1; tentatively, D is TRBD1 (6 bases). CDR1 is MGHDK and CDR2 is SYGVNS in the germline V gene. The CDR3 extends over 14 amino acids. Trimming cost V 7 bases and J 2 bases, with 9 bases left between them. DNA for the CDR3: TGTGCCAGCAACCCAGGGGCTGGGGCCAACGTCCTGACTTTC. This codes for CASNPGAGANVLTF.

The rearrangement links TRBV12-3 or TRBV12-4 to TRBJ2-5; 7 bases are a match to TRBD1. This CDR3 region has 14 residues. V gave up 7 bases and J gave up 2 bases; unmatched junction bases: 7. The CDR3 spells CASTWGTAQETQYF. The CDR3 nucleotides read TGTGCCAGCACCTGGGGGACAGCACAAGAGACCCAGTACTTC.

This clonotype occurred a few times. The V call is TRBV6-6, the J call TRBJ2-2; D remains unclear. Germline-derived CDR1 and CDR2 are MNHNY and SVGAGI (reference sequence). The CDR3 loop spans 16 amino acids. The germline V and J ends were trimmed by 4 bases and 0 bases, with 12 bases remaining between them. The CDR3 nucleotides are TGTGCCAGCAGTTCCTTAGGGATACCGAACACCGGGGAGCTGTTTTTT. It specifies CASSSLGIPNTGELFF.

The V call is TRBV10-3, the J call TRBJ2-2, with TRBD2 identical over 8 bases. CDR3 size: 16 residues. After removal of 3 bases from V and 7 bases from J, the junction contained 10 bases not matched to a gene. Per the germline V gene, CDR1 is ENHRY and CDR2 is SYGVKD. Here the CDR3 reads CAISEGSGVRDGELFF. The DNA of the CDR3 is TGTGCCATCAGTGAAGGTAGCGGGGTGAGAGACGGGGAGCTGTTTTTT.